The clone carrying this T cell receptor beta chain has a handful of counts. This sample is drawn from a study of T cells in Graves' hyperthyroidism and ophthalmopathy. Study-wide context: Blood from the periphery was taken at initial diagnosis, before any treatment.

Using RNA transcripts as the source, TCR beta CDR3 regions were amplified. The TCR CDR3 first-round RT-PCR relied on the HTBI primer set. TCRdb reprocessed the multiplex PCR reads via MiXCR and lists one record per CDR3 protein. This sample carries 650,000 to 750,000 distinct CDR3 sequences, about 14% of them seen once, and the ten largest clones take about 9.4%. J gave up 5 bases and V 3 bases, and 9 bases lay outside the gene matches. The CDR3 totals 16 residues. Germline V gives CDR1 MNHEY, CDR2 SMNVEV (reference sequence). Graves' hyperthyroidism was deemed stable absent ophthalmopathy progression within 18 months. Patients having uncontrolled infection, another autoimmune disease, pregnancy or lactation were not included.

Sequenced: blood. The genes are TRBV27 and TRBJ2-2; TRBD1 aligns across 7 bases. The TCR comes from a woman aged 18-29 years with Graves' hyperthyroidism. In DNA form, the CDR3 reads TGTGCCAGCAGTTTTAGCCCGACAGGGAATACCGGGGAGCTGTTTTTT. This sequence encodes CASSFSPTGNTGELFF.